These T cell receptor beta chains were read from a single sample in a study of blood T cells in healthy people across ages. TCRdb re-analysed the 5' RACE reads in MiXCR, keeping a single row per CDR3 protein. The profile shows roughly 1,500,000 distinct CDR3 sequences, roughly 40% of them singletons. The sample was blood. The receptors were gathered from a woman under 30 in good health. CDR3s include the opening cysteine and the closing phenylalanine or tryptophan. D genes are given only for firm matches. Size is stated for part of the rows, as once, few or many counts, or as a class when the clone is expanded.

>.|TRBV4-1|TRBJ1-2|TRBD1
CASSQAGTVYGYTF
TGCGCCAGCAGCCAAGCCGGGACAGTCTATGGCTACACCTTC
>.|TRBV20-1|TRBJ1-2|TRBD1
CSAHRGGYGYTF
TGCAGTGCGCACAGGGGAGGCTATGGCTACACCTTC
>.|TRBV20-1|TRBJ1-4|.
CSARAVLEKLFF
TGCAGTGCTAGAGCCGTGCTCGAAAAACTGTTTTTT
>.|TRBV6-6|TRBJ2-7|TRBD1
CASSGGQGAYEQDF
TGTGCCAGCAGTGGAGGACAGGGTGCCTACGAGCAGGACTTC
>few|TRBV4-1|TRBJ2-1|.
CASSQRTHGGVNEQFF
TGCGCCAGCAGCCAACGGACCCACGGTGGGGTAAATGAGCAGTTCTTC
>.|TRBV27|TRBJ2-1|TRBD2
CASMGLAGLSREFF
TGTGCCAGCATGGGACTAGCGGGGTTGTCCCGGGAGTTCTTC
>many|TRBV28|TRBJ2-3|.
CASSLVRTDTQYF
TGTGCCAGCAGTTTAGTCCGCACAGATACGCAGTATTTT
>few|TRBV6-6|TRBJ2-3|.
CASKGRPTTFDTQYF
TGTGCCAGCAAGGGGCGCCCGACGACTTTTGATACGCAGTATTTT
>.|TRBV6-5|TRBJ1-2|TRBD1
CASSTRTGGNYGYTF
TGTGCCAGCAGTACGAGGACAGGGGGTAACTATGGCTACACCTTC
>.|TRBV12-5|TRBJ2-5|.
CASGLVKGQQETQYF
TGTGCTAGTGGTTTGGTCAAGGGGCAGCAAGAGACCCAGTACTTC
>.|TRBV19|TRBJ2-7|.
CASSTGTSEQYF
TGTGCCAGTAGTACCGGGACGTCCGAGCAGTACTTC
>many|TRBV10-3|TRBJ2-7|.
CAISDYHEQYF
TGTGCCATCAGTGATTATCACGAGCAGTACTTC
>few|TRBV6-1|TRBJ2-1|.
CANPETGPFF
TGTGCCAACCCGGAAACGGGTCCGTTCTTC
>few|TRBV7-8|TRBJ2-3|TRBD1
CASSPRQGSSTDTQYF
TGTGCCAGCAGCCCCCGACAGGGCTCCAGCACAGATACGCAGTATTTT
>many|TRBV2|TRBJ2-1|.
CASSLVSYNEQFF
TGTGCCAGCAGTCTAGTCAGCTACAATGAGCAGTTCTTC
>.|TRBV5-1|TRBJ2-1|.
CASRSGGEQETQFF
TGCGCCAGCAGGTCTGGAGGGGAGCAAGAGACCCAGTTCTTC
>many|TRBV28|TRBJ2-7|.
CASRIQDSYEQYF
TGTGCCAGCAGGATACAGGATTCCTACGAGCAGTACTTC
>.|TRBV6-1|TRBJ2-3|.
CASSPEVGVTDTQYF
TGTGCCAGCAGCCCCGAAGTGGGTGTCACAGATACGCAGTATTTT
>.|TRBV21-1|TRBJ2-5|.
CASSKRPFFQETQYF
TGTGCCAGCAGCAAAAGACCCTTCTTCCAAGAGACCCAGTACTTC
>few|TRBV3-1|TRBJ2-3|.
CASSLIPGATDTQYF
TGTGCCAGCAGCCTTATACCGGGGGCGACAGATACGCAGTATTTT
>few|TRBV9|TRBJ1-1|.
CASSVGRAVGNTEAFF
TGTGCCAGCAGCGTCGGGAGGGCGGTCGGGAACACTGAAGCTTTCTTT
>few|TRBV4-2|TRBJ2-1|.
CASSQEVTGNNEQFF
TGTGCCAGCAGCCAAGAGGTCACAGGGAACAATGAGCAGTTCTTC
>few|TRBV20-1|TRBJ2-7|.
CSATGLGDGSYEQYF
TGCAGTGCTACCGGGCTAGGGGACGGTTCCTACGAGCAGTACTTC
>many|TRBV20-1|TRBJ2-5|.
CSAKPGLTGLEETQYF
TGCAGTGCTAAGCCGGGACTGACGGGGTTGGAAGAGACCCAGTACTTC
>.|TRBV20-1|TRBJ1-2|.
CSATVPGYTF
TGCAGTGCTACGGTGCCTGGCTACACCTTC
>few|TRBV24-1|TRBJ2-1|.
CATSVRSTGIFYNEQFF
TGTGCCACCAGTGTTAGGAGCACAGGGATTTTCTACAATGAGCAGTTCTTC
>.|TRBV19|TRBJ2-1|TRBD2
CASSSPGLVMNEQFF
TGTGCCAGTAGTTCACCGGGACTAGTTATGAATGAGCAGTTCTTC
>.|TRBV12-3/TRBV12-4|TRBJ2-7|.
CASSATGTLSYEQYF
TGTGCCAGCAGTGCCACAGGGACCCTCTCCTACGAGCAGTACTTC
>.|TRBV6-2/TRBV6-3|TRBJ2-1|.
CASRPLDSYNEQFF
TGTGCCAGCAGACCCCTGGACTCGTACAATGAGCAGTTCTTC
>few|TRBV14|TRBJ2-7|.
CASSHTKGEQYF
TGTGCCAGCAGCCATACGAAGGGGGAGCAGTACTTC
>few|TRBV12-3/TRBV12-4|TRBJ1-5|TRBD1
CASSKGQGAQPQHF
TGTGCCAGCAGTAAGGGACAGGGGGCTCAGCCCCAGCATTTT
>few|TRBV20-1|TRBJ1-1|.
CSPRVNTEAFF
TGCAGTCCAAGGGTGAACACTGAAGCTTTCTTT
>.|TRBV7-6|TRBJ2-3|.
CASSADVLGGADTQYF
TGTGCCAGCAGCGCTGACGTTCTAGGGGGGGCAGATACGCAGTATTTT
>.|TRBV5-6|TRBJ1-1|TRBD1
CASSLQGGDTEAFF
TGTGCCAGCAGCTTGCAGGGGGGAGACACTGAAGCTTTCTTT
>.|TRBV20-1|TRBJ1-2|.
CSAQTTRTPYGYTF
TGCAGTGCCCAAACGACACGGACCCCCTATGGCTACACCTTC
>.|TRBV6-5|TRBJ2-2|TRBD1
CASRGTGKEGGELFF
TGTGCCAGCAGGGGGACAGGGAAGGAGGGCGGGGAGCTGTTTTTT
>.|TRBV2|TRBJ2-4|TRBD2
CASSAIAGGAKNIQYF
TGTGCCAGCAGTGCAATAGCGGGAGGAGCCAAAAACATTCAGTACTTC
>.|TRBV6-5|TRBJ2-1|TRBD1
CASSYSRTGGSYNEQFF
TGTGCCAGCAGTTACTCTCGGACAGGGGGTTCCTACAATGAGCAGTTCTTC
>.|TRBV27|TRBJ2-1|TRBD2
CASSLRQPLAGGGNEQFF
TGTGCCAGCAGTTTACGACAGCCTTTGGCGGGAGGAGGCAATGAGCAGTTCTTC
>.|TRBV3-1|TRBJ2-2|TRBD2
CASSYRLAGGTNTGELFF
TGTGCCAGCAGCTACCGACTAGCGGGAGGGACGAACACCGGGGAGCTGTTTTTT
>few|TRBV20-1|TRBJ1-1|.
CSAREGGRGFGTEAFF
TGCAGTGCTAGAGAAGGTGGGAGGGGTTTTGGCACTGAAGCTTTCTTT
>.|TRBV20-1|TRBJ2-1|.
CSARVVSNEQFF
TGCAGTGCTAGGGTGGTAAGCAATGAGCAGTTCTTC
>.|TRBV25-1|TRBJ2-1|TRBD2
CASSSGLAGAHPSGEQFF
TGTGCCAGCAGTTCCGGACTAGCGGGAGCCCATCCCTCCGGTGAGCAGTTCTTC
>.|TRBV9|TRBJ2-2|.
CASSLQTGGGELFF
TGTGCCAGCAGCTTGCAGACTGGAGGAGGGGAGCTGTTTTTT
>.|TRBV20-1|TRBJ2-7|.
CSTTPPYYEQYF
TGCAGTACCACTCCTCCCTACTACGAGCAGTACTTC
>.|TRBV7-2|TRBJ2-3|.
CTSSDRRIATDTQYF
TGTACCAGCAGCGACCGGAGGATAGCAACAGATACGCAGTATTTT
>.|TRBV7-9|TRBJ2-7|TRBD2
CASSGTTTYEQYF
TGTGCCAGCAGTGGGACTACAACCTACGAGCAGTACTTC
>few|TRBV6-1|TRBJ1-5|.
CASRGTNQPQHF
TGTGCCAGCAGGGGCACCAATCAGCCCCAGCATTTT
>few|TRBV24-1|TRBJ2-1|.
CATSDLKGMHEQFF
TGTGCCACCAGTGATTTAAAAGGCATGCATGAGCAGTTCTTC